This T cell receptor (beta chain) was found in a study of blood T cell repertoires in COVID-19. Original handling: For nucleated cells, counts were estimated from reference gene primer amplification. Sequencing was performed with immunoSEQ multiplex PCR; in TCRdb, only in-frame clones are kept and a portion is missing. That table gives V, J and clone size, and the DNA gave D and trimming. The data contain 300,000 to 350,000 clones, around 90% of them singletons. Which cohort a participant joined came from the clinical history participants gave. Cohort 3 donors counted as recovered after two negative PCRs, clearance, or resolved symptoms. This sequence originates from a woman aged 18 to 35 who had recovered from COVID-19. The specimen sequenced was PBMCs or T cells enriched from blood (not recorded which).

CDR3 DNA: TGTGCCAGCAGCCCGGGGGGACTAGGGGCGGAGACCCAGTACTTC. The encoded protein is CASSPGGLGAETQYF. The chain couples TRBV5-8 to TRBJ2-5, with 8 bases aligning to TRBD2. Germline V gives CDR1 SGHTS, CDR2 YDEGEE. The CDR3 is 15 amino acids. J gave up 5 bases and V 4 bases, and 10 bases lay outside the gene matches.